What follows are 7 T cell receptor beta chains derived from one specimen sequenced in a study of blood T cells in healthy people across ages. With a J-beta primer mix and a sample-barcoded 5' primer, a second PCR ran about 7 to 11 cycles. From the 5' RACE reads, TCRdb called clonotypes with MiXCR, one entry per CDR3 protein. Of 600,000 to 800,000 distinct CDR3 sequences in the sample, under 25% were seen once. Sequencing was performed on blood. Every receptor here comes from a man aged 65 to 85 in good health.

The CDR3 sequence: CASSPGRAPIYEQYF. DNA for the CDR3: TGTGCCAGCAGCCCCGGGAGGGCGCCTATCTACGAGCAGTACTTC. The chain joins TRBV11-3 to TRBJ2-7; 8 nucleotides line up with TRBD2. J gave up 3 bases and V 5 bases, and 9 bases lay outside the gene matches. The CDR3 extends over 15 amino acids. Looked up from germline, CDR1 is SGHNT and CDR2 is YENEEA.

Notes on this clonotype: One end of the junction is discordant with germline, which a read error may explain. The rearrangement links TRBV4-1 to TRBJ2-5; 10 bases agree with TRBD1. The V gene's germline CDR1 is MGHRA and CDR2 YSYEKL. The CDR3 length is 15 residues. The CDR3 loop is CAGSQDRGQLETQYF. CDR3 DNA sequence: TGCGCCGGCAGCCAAGACAGGGGGCAGTTGGAGACCCAGTACTTC.

The CDR3 loop is CATSGNYNEQFF. DNA for the CDR3: TGTGCCACCAGTGGAAATTACAATGAGCAGTTCTTC. The chain employs TRBV24-1 and TRBJ2-5; D call uncertain. The end of the DNA is better explained by TRBJ2-1, so the J call may be wrong. The CDR3 sequence is 12 residues long. CDR1 KGHDR and CDR2 SFDVKD come from the germline V gene.

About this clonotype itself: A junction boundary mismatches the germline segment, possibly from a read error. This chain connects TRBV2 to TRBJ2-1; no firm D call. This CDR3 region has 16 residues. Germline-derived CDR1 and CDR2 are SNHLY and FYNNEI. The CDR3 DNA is TGTGCCAGCAGTGAAGGGCGGCAACCCCTCTACAATGAGCACTTCTTC. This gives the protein CASSEGRQPLYNEHFF.

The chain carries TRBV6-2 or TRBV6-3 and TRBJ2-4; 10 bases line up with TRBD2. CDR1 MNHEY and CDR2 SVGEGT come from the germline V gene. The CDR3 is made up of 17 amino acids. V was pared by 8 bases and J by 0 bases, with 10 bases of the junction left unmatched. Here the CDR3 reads CASGSSGSTLAKNIQYF. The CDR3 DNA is TGTGCCAGCGGGTCTAGCGGGAGTACCCTAGCCAAAAACATTCAGTACTTC.

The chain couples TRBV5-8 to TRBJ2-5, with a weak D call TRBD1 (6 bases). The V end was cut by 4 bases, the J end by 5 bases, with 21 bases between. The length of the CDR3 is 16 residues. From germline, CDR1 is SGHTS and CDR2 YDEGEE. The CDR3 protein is CASSPFRDKDGETQYF. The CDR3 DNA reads TGTGCCAGCAGCCCCTTCCGGGACAAGGACGGGGAGACCCAGTACTTC.

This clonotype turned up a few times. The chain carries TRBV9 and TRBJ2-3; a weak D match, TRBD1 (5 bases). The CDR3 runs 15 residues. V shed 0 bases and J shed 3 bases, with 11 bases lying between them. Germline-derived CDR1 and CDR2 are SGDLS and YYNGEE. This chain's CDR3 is CASSVEVAGTDTQYF. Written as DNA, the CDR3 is TGTGCCAGCAGCGTAGAGGTCGCAGGGACAGATACGCAGTATTTT.